This T cell receptor (beta chain) is from a study of long-term antiretroviral therapy in people with HIV. Study conclusions and caveats: Narrower CDR3 length ranges marked HIV repertoires relative to controls.

Notes on this clone: The antigen is unknown.

The ends were cut back, 1 base at V and 4 bases at J, with 13 bases in the middle. Germline V gives CDR1 SGHDN, CDR2 FVKESK. This CDR3 comprises 15 residues. The authors ran the immunoSEQ assay, v3.0, at survey level. Clones were read by immunoSEQ multiplex PCR, and TCRdb kept only the in-frame ones, dropping some. The repertoire holds roughly 20,000 clones, with about nine tenths as singletons. The sequencing here drew on unsorted PBMCs, taken approximately 4.4 years before starting antiretroviral therapy. The J gene is TRBJ1-1, the V gene TRBV14; weak D call: TRBD1 (5 bases). The clonotype originates from a woman aged 25-40 years with HIV. CDR3 nucleotide sequence: TGTGCCAGCAGCCAAGTTTCAGGGTGGGGCACTGAAGCTTTCTTT. It specifies CASSQVSGWGTEAFF.